The sample holds a few counts of the clone carrying this T cell receptor (beta chain). The record originates from a study of T cells after yellow fever vaccination. A process of 5'RACE template switching, which added a universal primer site and UMIs, was used to make TCR cDNA. TCRdb itself ran the 5' RACE reads through MiXCR, one entry per CDR3 protein. The repertoire holds roughly 310,000 distinct CDR3 sequences, about 9.5% seen once, with 18% in the top ten. The CDR3 covers 15 residues. Unmatched junction bases numbered 6, after V lost 2 bases and J lost 3 bases. From germline, CDR1 is SGHNT and CDR2 YYREEE (reference sequence).

The chain employs TRBV5-4 and TRBJ2-7, with TRBD1 matching 9 bases. The receptor comes from a man aged 18 to 29 who received the YFV17D yellow fever vaccine. The specimen comprised PBMCs, sampled on the day of the first yellow fever vaccination. Here the CDR3 DNA reads TGTGCCAGCAGCTTTTGGGACAGGGCGAACTACGAGCAGTACTTC. It translates to CASSFWDRANYEQYF.